This T cell receptor (beta chain) was sequenced during a study of early T cells in non-severe SARS-CoV-2 infection. This clonotype was observed at least ten times. TCRdb reanalysed the 5' RACE reads using MiXCR and keeps one entry per CDR3 protein. Of over 30,000 distinct CDR3 sequences listed, 5.4% are singletons. Germline CDR1 reads SEHNR; CDR2 reads FQNEAQ (reference sequence). Unmatched junction bases numbered 4, after V lost 5 bases and J lost 4 bases. The CDR3 length is 15 residues. The receptor was derived from an adult who was a healthcare worker with PCR-confirmed SARS-CoV-2 infection or an uninfected control (not recorded which). Input material: whole blood. The V call is TRBV7-9, the J call TRBJ2-1, with 11 bases that match TRBD2. CDR3 amino acids: CASSATSGSYNEQFF. The CDR3 bases are TGTGCCAGCAGCGCCACTAGCGGGAGTTACAATGAGCAGTTCTTC.